This is a list of T cell receptor beta chains from one sample in a study of blood T cell repertoires in COVID-19. TCRdb's table, derived via immunoSEQ multiplex PCR, lists solely in-frame clones and lacks some. The sample consists of 250,000 to 350,000 clones, more than 65% of them appearing once. Sequencing was carried out using peripheral blood. Receptor source: a person aged 65 to 85 with COVID-19, enrolled during active disease. The CDR3 runs from the conserved cysteine through the conserved F or W. A D gene is named only where the DNA matches it firmly. Rows give clone size only sometimes, using once, few, many, or a class for an expanded clone.

D gene,V gene,clone size,J gene,CDR3 DNA,CDR3 protein
TRBD2,TRBV19,.,TRBJ2-1,TGTGCCAGTAGTGGGGGGCTAGCGGGAGGGCTAGCCTACAATGAGCAGTTCTTC,CASSGGLAGGLAYNEQFF
.,TRBV19,.,TRBJ2-2,TGTGCCAGTACTCGCGACGGAGAGTGGACCGGGGAGCTGTTTTTT,CASTRDGEWTGELFF
.,TRBV2,.,TRBJ2-5,TGTGCCAGCAGGTCCTACGTGGAGACCCAGTACTTC,CASRSYVETQYF
.,TRBV6-1,.,TRBJ1-1,TGTGCCAGCAGTGAAATTGTTGGTACCGCGGGGCACACTGAAGCTTTCTTT,CASSEIVGTAGHTEAFF
.,TRBV3-1/TRBV3-2,.,TRBJ1-5,TGTGCCAGCAGCCAAGGTGAGAATCAGCCCCAGCATTTT,CASSQGENQPQHF
TRBD2,TRBV23-1,.,TRBJ2-7,TGCGCCAGCAGGGGACTAGCGGGAGGAATACCCTACGAGCAGTACTTC,CASRGLAGGIPYEQYF
TRBD1,TRBV15,.,TRBJ1-1,TGTGCCACCAGCCCGGGAGGACAGGGGCGGACTGAAGCTTTCTTT,CATSPGGQGRTEAFF
TRBD2,TRBV2,.,TRBJ2-1,TGTGCCAGCAGATCCGGGACTAGCGGGAACTACAATGAGCAGTTCTTC,CASRSGTSGNYNEQFF
.,TRBV4-3,.,TRBJ1-2,TGCGCCAGCAGCCAACAGGGTTACGGCTACACCTTC,CASSQQGYGYTF
.,TRBV28,once,TRBJ1-3,TGTGCCAGCAGTTCTCTCACGGGGGGCAACACCATATATTTT,CASSSLTGGNTIYF
.,TRBV7-2,.,TRBJ2-7,TGTGCCAGCAGCCTACCAGGTATTACCTACGAGCAGTACTTC,CASSLPGITYEQYF
TRBD2,TRBV7-8,.,TRBJ2-7,TGTGCCAGCAGGAAAACTAGCGGGGGCTACGAGCAGTACTTC,CASRKTSGGYEQYF
.,TRBV3-1/TRBV3-2,.,TRBJ2-3,TGTGCCAGCAGCCAAGTGTTCGGGGGTGGCACAGATACGCAGTATTTT,CASSQVFGGGTDTQYF
.,TRBV19,.,TRBJ1-2,TGTGCCAGTAGTATACGGGACACCCTTAACTATGGCTACACCTTC,CASSIRDTLNYGYTF
.,TRBV3-1/TRBV3-2,.,TRBJ2-5,TGTGCCAGCAGCCAAGGCAGGGGGGTCGGCCAGTACTTC,CASSQGRGVGQYF
TRBD1,TRBV19,.,TRBJ1-1,TGTGCCAGTACCCCCCCGAGGGGGCCTGAAGCTTTCTTT,CASTPPRGPEAFF
TRBD2,TRBV7-3,.,TRBJ2-5,TGTGCCAGCAGCTTGGGGGGGCAAGAGACCCAGTACTTC,CASSLGGQETQYF
TRBD1,TRBV19,.,TRBJ1-5,TGTGCCAGTAGTACGGCAGGGGGGAAAGGCAATCAGCCCCAGCATTTT,CASSTAGGKGNQPQHF
.,TRBV24-1,.,TRBJ2-5,TGTGCCACCAGTGATTCGGTGGTAGAGACCCAGTACTTC,CATSDSVVETQYF
.,TRBV7-8,.,TRBJ1-4,TGTGCCAGCAGCTTGGGGGGGGGTGAAAAACTGTTTTTT,CASSLGGGEKLFF
.,TRBV27,.,TRBJ1-6,TGTGCCAGCAGTTCCTCCGGGACGTCGGGGGAGAGGTCGCCCCTCCACTTT,CASSSSGTSGERSPLHF
.,TRBV19,.,TRBJ2-3,TGTGCCAGTAGTTTGCGTACAGATACGCAGTATTTT,CASSLRTDTQYF
.,TRBV3-1/TRBV3-2,once,TRBJ1-1,TGTGCCAGCAGCCAAGATTGGGGGCGGGGGTCGGACACTGAAGCTTTCTTT,CASSQDWGRGSDTEAFF
.,TRBV5-1,.,TRBJ1-2,TGCGCCAGCAGCTTGATATTAACAGCCTACACCTTC,CASSLILTAYTF
.,TRBV6-5,.,TRBJ1-2,TGTGCCAGCAGTTACTATCAGGCCCGTGGCTACACCTTC,CASSYYQARGYTF
.,TRBV7-9,.,TRBJ2-1,TGTGCCAGCAGCTTAGGAGAGGGGGTGGGAGTCTACGCGTTCTTC,CASSLGEGVGVYAFF
.,TRBV5-5,.,TRBJ2-7,TGTGCCAGCAGCTTGGAGGAACAGGTCCTATCCTACGAGCAGTACTTC,CASSLEEQVLSYEQYF
TRBD2,TRBV19,.,TRBJ2-1,TGTGCCAGTAAGCTAGCGGGGGAGGTTGAGCAGTTCTTC,CASKLAGEVEQFF
TRBD1,TRBV9,once,TRBJ1-3,TGTGCCAGCAGCGCCAGGGGGCGAAACACCATATATTTT,CASSARGRNTIYF
TRBD1,TRBV4-2,few,TRBJ2-7,TGTGCCAGCAGCCAGCCGGGACAGGGCTCCTACGAGCAGTACTTC,CASSQPGQGSYEQYF
TRBD1,TRBV24-1,.,TRBJ2-4,TGTGCCACCAGTGATCTCTTAGGGCAGGGGGTTAAAAACATTCAGTACTTC,CATSDLLGQGVKNIQYF
.,TRBV11-2,.,TRBJ2-1,TGTGCCAGCAGCTTAGCTCGCAATGAGCAGTTCTTC,CASSLARNEQFF
.,TRBV7-2,.,TRBJ2-2,TGTGCCAGCAGCTTAGGGAGGCGGGGGCGATACACCCCCGGGGAGCTGTTTTTT,CASSLGRRGRYTPGELFF
.,TRBV19,.,TRBJ1-5,TGTGCCAGTAGTATAAACAGGGTCCAGCCCCAGCATTTT,CASSINRVQPQHF
.,TRBV19,.,TRBJ2-3,TGTGCCAGTAGTATGGCTACGGGTAGCACAGATACGCAGTATTTT,CASSMATGSTDTQYF
.,TRBV9,.,TRBJ2-6,TGTGCCAGCAGCGTAGTATCGCAGGGCCTTTCAGCTGGGGCCAACGTCCTGACTTTC,CASSVVSQGLSAGANVLTF
.,TRBV6-9,once,TRBJ1-5,TGTGCCAGCAGCTATCGGGATAATAGCAATCAGCCCCAGCATTTT,CASSYRDNSNQPQHF
.,TRBV3-1/TRBV3-2,few,TRBJ1-2,TGTGCCAGCAGCAAAGGGACTGAGGGAAACTATGGCTACACCTTC,CASSKGTEGNYGYTF
.,TRBV5-4,.,TRBJ2-7,TGTGCCAGCAGCTTGGTCAGTGACAGGTCCTACGAGCAGTACTTC,CASSLVSDRSYEQYF
.,TRBV18,.,TRBJ2-1,TGTGCCAGCTCACCACTCCCCGCGTACAATGAGCAGTTCTTC,CASSPLPAYNEQFF
.,TRBV7-9,.,TRBJ2-3,TGTGCCAGCAGCTTAGTTGTTTCGGGAAGCACAGATACGCAGTATTTT,CASSLVVSGSTDTQYF
TRBD1,TRBV19,.,TRBJ1-5,TGTGCCAGTAGGTCTACAGGGGGATATAGCAATCAGCCCCAGCATTTT,CASRSTGGYSNQPQHF
.,TRBV6-2/TRBV6-3,.,TRBJ2-3,TGTGCCAGCAGTCAAGGGTCGTGGGGCTACACAGATACGCAGTATTTT,CASSQGSWGYTDTQYF
TRBD2,TRBV7-9,.,TRBJ2-7,TGTGCCAGCAGCCCGGGACTAGCTCAGTTCGGGCAGTACTTC,CASSPGLAQFGQYF
.,TRBV27,.,TRBJ1-2,TGTGCCAGCAAGTGGGCGGGGAACTATGGCTACACCTTC,CASKWAGNYGYTF
.,TRBV11-2,.,TRBJ1-1,TGTGCCAGCAGCTTAGGCAGGGTGAATGAAGCTTTCTTT,CASSLGRVNEAFF
.,TRBV5-1,.,TRBJ1-6,TGCGCCAGCAGACTTAACCCGGGTGGAAGCAATTCACCCCTCCACTTT,CASRLNPGGSNSPLHF
.,TRBV5-1,.,TRBJ1-1,TGCGCCAGCAGCTCGGGCCGGGGCACTGAAGCTTTCTTT,CASSSGRGTEAFF